This T cell receptor (beta chain) was sequenced for a study of T cell responses to AZD1222 COVID-19 vaccine. Study in general: Samples with a second dose at about 4 or about 12 weeks were pooled together. General study findings and limits: Rises in breadth and depth of Spike-specific TCRs came after two AZD1222 doses. Baseline serostatus was positive in only six AZD1222 recipients.

The protocol was immunoSEQ multiplex PCR, while the TCRdb copy is restricted to in-frame clones and leaves out a portion. Among more than 60,000 clones listed, more than 85% were seen once. Remarks on this clone: The antigen is undetermined.

Trimming left V 1 base short and J 1 base short, with 12 bases between. Per the germline V gene, CDR1 is MDHEN and CDR2 is SYDVKM. This CDR3 comprises 16 residues. The rearrangement links TRBV28 to TRBJ2-3; no clear D. This sequence was found in an adult in good health. This specimen was peripheral blood, taken on day 0 of AZD1222 vaccination. The CDR3 DNA reads TGTGCCAGCAGTTTATCCCCGGGTGGTCGCACAGATACGCAGTATTTT. Amino acid sequence: CASSLSPGGRTDTQYF.